The next 10 T cell receptor beta chains were all read from a single sample in a study of spatial heterogeneity in lung cancer (dated by TCRdb to between 2018 and 2020). Results and caveats for the whole study, not just this receptor: The tumor nonsynonymous mutation count correlated with the number of expanded intratumoral alpha and beta TCRs.

The sample's time point label is to be understood as: sample taken at primary tumor resection. The library was built by means of 5' RACE. Sequencing instrument: NextSeq 500. The raw public data were reprocessed by TCRdb itself: fastp quality trimming at Q25, MiXCR clonotype calling, in-frame beta chains only. Rows with a matching CDR3 protein are joined into one entry that keeps the most common DNA and genes. The sample table records 20,000 to 30,000 distinct CDR3 sequences; around 8.5% of these occur just once. Clones ranked in the top ten supply 7.5% to 8% of the sample. Their antigens remain unidentified. Sequencing used lung tumor tissue, obtained at surgery. These receptor sequences come from a male donor with early-stage non-small cell lung cancer.

This clonotype was counted between two and nine times. The CDR3 here is CASSLATSGSTDTQYF. Written as DNA, the CDR3 is TGTGCCAGCAGTTTAGCCACTAGCGGGAGCACAGATACGCAGTATTTT. This chain joins TRBV28 and TRBJ2-3, with 9 bases matching TRBD2. V dropped 2 bases and J dropped 0; count of bases not matched to a gene: 3. The CDR3 covers 16 residues. CDR1 is MDHEN, CDR2 SYDVKM, per germline. Supplemented by reference TRBV28 and TRBJ2-3, the full variable domain reads DVKVTQSSRYLVKRTGEKVFLECVQDMDHENMFWYRQDPGLGLRLIYFSYDVKMKEKGDIPEGYSVSREKKERFSLILESASTNQTSMYLCASSLATSGSTDTQYFGPGTRLTVL.

The chain is built from TRBV27 and TRBJ2-3, with D hard to call. From germline, CDR1 is MNHEY and CDR2 SMNVEV (reference sequence). This CDR3 has 16 residues. V lost 0 bases to trimming and J lost 0 bases, with 10 bases between them. The DNA of the CDR3 is TGTGCCAGCAGTTTATCTGCGGACCTTAGCACAGATACGCAGTATTTT. Its protein product is CASSLSADLSTDTQYF.

This clonotype was counted at least ten times. The V and J genes are TRBV7-2 and TRBJ2-3; no definite D call. The germline gives CDR1 SGHTA, CDR2 FQGNSA. Trimming left V 5 bases short and J 5 bases short, with 8 bases between. There are 12 residues in the CDR3. CDR3 sequence reads: CASSLLGDTQYF. As DNA, the CDR3 is TGTGCCAGCAGCCTCCTGGGAGATACGCAGTATTTT.

This sequence joins TRBV15 and TRBJ2-3; 12 nucleotides align to TRBD2. Germline-derived CDR1 and CDR2 are LNHNV and YYDKDF (reference sequence). V was clipped by 0 bases and J by 2 bases; unmatched bases: 6. The CDR3 contains 18 residues. The chain's CDR3 is CATSRDLAGGPITDTQYF. The CDR3 DNA reads as TGTGCCACCAGCAGAGATCTAGCGGGGGGGCCGATCACAGATACGCAGTATTTT.

The sample holds many counts of this clonotype. The gene calls are TRBV5-4 and TRBJ1-1; no clear D. V was cut by 3 bases and J by 4 bases, with 13 bases left in between. The CDR3 is 14 residues long. Per germline, CDR1 SGHNT and CDR2 YYREEE (reference sequence). CDR3: CASSSKVVFTEAFF. The CDR3 DNA follows: TGTGCCAGCAGCTCTAAGGTGGTTTTCACTGAAGCTTTCTTT.

The sample holds many counts of this clonotype. This chain joins TRBV20-1 and TRBJ2-1, with D possibly matching TRBD2 (5 bases). V lost 3 bases, J lost 16 bases, and 16 bases lay in between. CDR3 length equals 11 residues. Germline V gives CDR1 DFQATT, CDR2 SNEGSKA (reference sequence). The CDR3 sequence: CSARTPAGSFF. The CDR3 DNA sequence: TGCAGTGCTAGGACCCCTGCGGGCTCTTTCTTC.

This clonotype was seen ten or more times. The V and J genes are TRBV28 and TRBJ2-1; 7 bases are a match to TRBD1. This CDR3 contains 16 residues. The germline gives CDR1 MDHEN, CDR2 SYDVKM. The ends lost 5 bases at V and 2 bases at J; junction bases unmatched: 9. The CDR3 DNA sequence: TGTGCCAGCAGTCCAGCCGGGGACAGACCCTACAATGAGCAGTTCTTC. Protein product: CASSPAGDRPYNEQFF.

In its sample, this clonotype was seen a few times. The J gene is TRBJ2-3, the V gene TRBV5-1, with 10 bases aligning to TRBD2. The CDR3 is 16 amino acids. V dropped 0 bases and J dropped 3; count of bases not matched to a gene: 4. Germline CDR1 reads SGHRS; CDR2 reads YFSETQ. The DNA of the CDR3 is TGCGCCAGCAGCTTGGCCCGGACTAGCGGAACAGATACGCAGTATTTT. It yields the protein CASSLARTSGTDTQYF.

By its share, this clonotype is medium-sized (0.01 to 0.1%). The chain has TRBV12-3 or TRBV12-4 and TRBJ2-7; 11 positions agree with TRBD2. CDR3 length: 15 amino acids. V lost 6 bases and J lost 0; bases outside the gene matches: 4. CDR3 sequence (DNA): TGTGCCAGCAGCACCGGGACTAGCGGCTCCTACGAGCAGTACTTC. Its protein is CASSTGTSGSYEQYF.

There are many counts of this clonotype. The gene calls are TRBV28 and TRBJ2-2, with TRBD1 matching over 9 bases. Germline V lookup: CDR1 MDHEN, CDR2 SYDVKM. J lost 5 bases, V lost 11 bases, and 9 bases had no gene match. CDR3 size: 14 residues. DNA of the CDR3: TGTGCCGGCAACAGGGGGCTGGGGACCGGGGAGCTGTTTTTT. Amino acid sequence: CAGNRGLGTGELFF.